This T cell receptor beta chain is drawn from a study of shared clonotypes between healthy human individuals. Findings and limits, study-wide: Rarefaction showed sorted-subset sequencing was incomplete despite large depth.

CD8 cells regarded as naive lacked CD45RO, were positively chosen for CCR7, and omitted terminally differentiated effector memory CD45RA+ cells. Here immunoSEQ multiplex PCR was the method, and the copy in TCRdb shows in-frame clones only, minus some. The sample includes over 2 million clones, around 96% seen only once; the top ten take more than 0.95%. Trimming removed 4 bases from V and 4 bases from J; junction bases left unmatched: 6. This CDR3 spans 16 amino acids. CDR1 and CDR2 from the germline V gene are SNHLY and FYNNEI. Note on this clone: Its antigen is unknown.

What was sequenced was naive CD8+ T cells sorted from blood. This TCR came from a man aged 18 to 29 in good health. This chain connects TRBV2 to TRBJ2-3; 12 positions match TRBD2. CDR3 coding DNA: TGTGCCAGCAGTGGCCTAGCGGGGGGGCGAGCAGATACGCAGTATTTT. Amino acid sequence: CASSGLAGGRADTQYF.